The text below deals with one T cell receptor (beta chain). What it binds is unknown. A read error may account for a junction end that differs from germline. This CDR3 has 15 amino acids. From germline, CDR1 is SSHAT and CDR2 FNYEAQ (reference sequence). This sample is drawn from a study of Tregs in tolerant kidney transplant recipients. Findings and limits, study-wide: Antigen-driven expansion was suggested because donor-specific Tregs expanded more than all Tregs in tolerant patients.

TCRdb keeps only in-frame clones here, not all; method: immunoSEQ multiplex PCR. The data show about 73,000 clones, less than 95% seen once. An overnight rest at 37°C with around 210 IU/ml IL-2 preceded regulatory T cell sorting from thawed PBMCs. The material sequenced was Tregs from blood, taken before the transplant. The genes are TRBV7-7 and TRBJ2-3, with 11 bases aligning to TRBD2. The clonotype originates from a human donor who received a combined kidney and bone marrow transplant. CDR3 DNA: TGTGCTAGCAGCGCGGGACTAGCGGTCACAGATACGCAGTATTTT. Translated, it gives CASSAGLAVTDTQYF.